This TCR beta chain was observed in a study of T-cell memory formation after mild COVID-19. CDR3 length: 15 residues. The germline V gene has CDR1 SGHTS and CDR2 YDEGEE. Between the trimmed V and J ends, which lost 0 bases and 4 bases, there was a span of 10 bases. MiXCR, run by TCRdb on the 5' RACE reads, gives a single entry per CDR3 protein. Among 250,000 to 300,000 distinct CDR3 sequences listed, roughly 17% were seen once. This TCR was recovered from a man between 18 and 29 years old who had mild COVID-19 (a few samples of this study predate the infection). Cell type and time point are not known. The chain is built from TRBV5-8 and TRBJ1-4; the D gene is possibly TRBD1 (5 bases). The specimen sequenced was PBMCs or a T cell subset sorted from them (not recorded which). This CDR3 is CASSLGQPYNEKLFF. The DNA of the CDR3 is TGTGCCAGCAGCTTGGGACAGCCATATAATGAAAAACTGTTTTTT.